Detailed here is one T cell receptor beta chain. Its antigen is as yet unknown. These data originate in a study of shared clonotypes between healthy human individuals. Study at large: Samples came from two female and three male donors aged 18 to 49.

Study-level results: Some clonotypes were shared by all four sorted-subset donors, while others were not shared. The non-shared ones had lower generation probabilities than the shared ones.

Germline-derived CDR1 and CDR2 are SGHAT and FQNNGV. The CDR3 runs 14 residues. V was trimmed by 3 bases and J by 7 bases, leaving 10 bases between them. Data came from immunoSEQ multiplex PCR; TCRdb stores just in-frame clones and leaves some out. The sample lists approximately 2.5 million clones, over 85% seen once, with about 0.13% in the top ten. Material for sequencing was naive CD4+ T cells sorted from blood. The subset: CD45RA+ positively selected. The clonotype comes from a man in his late teens or twenties in good health. The chain employs TRBV11-2 and TRBJ1-6; possible D gene TRBD1, 5 bases. The CDR3 protein is CASSFRVSNSPLHF. As DNA, the CDR3 is TGTGCCAGCAGCTTCAGGGTTTCGAATTCACCCCTCCACTTT.